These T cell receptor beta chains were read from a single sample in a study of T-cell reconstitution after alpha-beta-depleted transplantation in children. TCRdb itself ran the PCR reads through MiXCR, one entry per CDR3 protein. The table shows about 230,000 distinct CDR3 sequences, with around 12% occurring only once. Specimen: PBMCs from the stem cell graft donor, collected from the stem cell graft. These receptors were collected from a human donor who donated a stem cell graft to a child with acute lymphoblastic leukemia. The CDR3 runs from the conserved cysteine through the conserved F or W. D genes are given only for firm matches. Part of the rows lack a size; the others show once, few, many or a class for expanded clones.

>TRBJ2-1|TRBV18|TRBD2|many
TGTGCCAGCTCACCACCCGGGCTAGCGGGAGGGCCGCAGTTCTTC
CASSPPGLAGGPQFF
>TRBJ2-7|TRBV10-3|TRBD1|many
TGTGCCATCAGTGGGGGACAGGAGACCTACGAGCAGTACTTC
CAISGGQETYEQYF
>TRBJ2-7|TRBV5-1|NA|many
TGCGCCAGCAGTCACGACATTAACCCTTCCTACGAGCAGTACTTC
CASSHDINPSYEQYF
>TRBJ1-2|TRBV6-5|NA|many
TGTGCCAGCAGTTACGCAACAGGCTATGGGTATGGCTACACCTTC
CASSYATGYGYGYTF
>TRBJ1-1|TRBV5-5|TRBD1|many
TGTGCCAGCAGCTGGGGACAGGGAAAGAACACTGAAGCTTTCTTT
CASSWGQGKNTEAFF
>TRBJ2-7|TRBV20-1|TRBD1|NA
TGCAGTGCTGGAACCCCGGGACAGAGCTACTACGAGCAGTACTTC
CSAGTPGQSYYEQYF
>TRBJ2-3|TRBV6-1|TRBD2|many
TGTGCCAGCAGTCCTCTTAGCGGGAGGGGTGGCGATACGCAGTATTTT
CASSPLSGRGGDTQYF
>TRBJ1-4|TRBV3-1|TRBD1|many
TGTGCCAGCAGCCTATGGACAGGGAAGAGTGATGAAAAACTGTTTTTT
CASSLWTGKSDEKLFF
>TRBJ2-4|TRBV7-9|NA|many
TGTGCCAGCAGCTTAGGTGCAAGTGCCAAAAACATTCAGTACTTC
CASSLGASAKNIQYF
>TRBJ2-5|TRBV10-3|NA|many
TGTGCCATCGCGGCTAGCGACCCCCCTGGGGAGACCCAGTACTTC
CAIAASDPPGETQYF
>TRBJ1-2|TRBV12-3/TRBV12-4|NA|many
TGTGCCAGCAAGGTCGGGATGGCCTATGGCTACACCTTC
CASKVGMAYGYTF
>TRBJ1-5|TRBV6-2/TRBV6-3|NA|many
TGTGCCAGCAGTTACGCGCGAAGGACGGGGACATATAGCAATCAGCCCCAGCATTTT
CASSYARRTGTYSNQPQHF
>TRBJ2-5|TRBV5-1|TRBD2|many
TGCGCCAGCAGCTTGGCACTAGCGGGAAAAGAGACCCAGTACTTC
CASSLALAGKETQYF
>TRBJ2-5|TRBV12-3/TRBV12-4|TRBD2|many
TGTGCCAGCGGGGGGGTCGGTGAGACCCAGTACTTC
CASGGVGETQYF
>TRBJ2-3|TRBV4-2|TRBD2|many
TGTGCCAGCAGCCAAGGGACTAGTCGCACAGATACGCAGTATTTT
CASSQGTSRTDTQYF
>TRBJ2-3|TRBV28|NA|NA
TGTGCCAGCACAACTGAGGCAGATACGCAGTATTTT
CASTTEADTQYF
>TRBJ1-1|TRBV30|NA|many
TGTGCCTGGCGCATACAGGGTAGGATAACTGAAGCTTTCTTT
CAWRIQGRITEAFF
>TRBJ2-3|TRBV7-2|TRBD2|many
TGTGCCAGCAGCTTATCTCTAGCGGGGACAGATACGCAGTATTTT
CASSLSLAGTDTQYF
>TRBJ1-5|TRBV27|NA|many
TGTGCCAGCAGTTTCTATAGCAATCAGCCCCAGCATTTT
CASSFYSNQPQHF
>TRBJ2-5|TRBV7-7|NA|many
TGTGCCAGCAGCTTATTAACCGGGGGAGAGACCCAGTACTTC
CASSLLTGGETQYF
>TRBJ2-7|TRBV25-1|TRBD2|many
TGTGCCAGCAGTGGAAAGGGACTACAACCCTACGAGCAGTACTTC
CASSGKGLQPYEQYF
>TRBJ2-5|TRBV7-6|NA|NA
TGTGCCAGCAGCCGTATCCGGCAGGGTACGGTACAAGAGACCCAGTACTTC
CASSRIRQGTVQETQYF
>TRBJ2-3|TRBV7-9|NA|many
TGTGCCAGCAGCGGCGCCACAGATACGCAGTATTTT
CASSGATDTQYF
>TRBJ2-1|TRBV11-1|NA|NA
TGTGCCAGCAGCCGGGTTGCGGGCCCGTCGAACAATGAGCAGTTCTTC
CASSRVAGPSNNEQFF
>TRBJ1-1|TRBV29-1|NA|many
TGCAGCGTTCGATACACTGAAGCTTTCTTT
CSVRYTEAFF
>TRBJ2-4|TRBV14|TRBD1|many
TGTGCCAGCAGCCAAGGACAGGGATTAAACATTCAGTACTTC
CASSQGQGLNIQYF
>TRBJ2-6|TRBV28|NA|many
TGTGCCAGCAGTTTGGGCCGTGCCTCTGGGGCCAACGTCCTGACTTTC
CASSLGRASGANVLTF
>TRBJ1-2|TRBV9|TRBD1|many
TGTGCCAGCAGCGTATCACTCCCCGGGGGGGACAGCTATGGCTACACCTTC
CASSVSLPGGDSYGYTF
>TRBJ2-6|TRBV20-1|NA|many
TGCAGTGCTAGCCCGGGGCTAGGGGCCAACGTCCTGACTTTC
CSASPGLGANVLTF
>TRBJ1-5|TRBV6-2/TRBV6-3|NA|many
TGTGCCAGCAGGACTCCGGCGGGGTTGGGCAATCAGCCCCAGCATTTT
CASRTPAGLGNQPQHF
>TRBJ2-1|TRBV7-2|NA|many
TGTGCCAGCTCTCCCGGAGGGACAGTTACAATGAGGCAGTTCTTC
CASSPGGTVTMRQFF
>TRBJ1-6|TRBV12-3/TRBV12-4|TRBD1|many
TGTGCCAGCAGGTCCGGGACAGGGAACTTACCCCTCCACTTT
CASRSGTGNLPLHF
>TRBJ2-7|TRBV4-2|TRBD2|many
TGTGCCAGCAGCCAAGAGACTAGCGGGTTGTCCTACGAGCAGTACTTC
CASSQETSGLSYEQYF
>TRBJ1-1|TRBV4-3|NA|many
TGCGCCAGCAGCCAAGTTAGGGGGACTGAAGCTTTCTTT
CASSQVRGTEAFF
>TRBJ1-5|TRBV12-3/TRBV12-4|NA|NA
TGTGCCAGCACTCACAATAATCAGCCCCAGCATTTT
CASTHNNQPQHF
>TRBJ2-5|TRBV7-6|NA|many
TGTGCCAGCAGATCCTCCGCCACCCGGGAGAAAGAGACCCAGTACTTC
CASRSSATREKETQYF
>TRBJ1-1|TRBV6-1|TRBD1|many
TGTGCCAGCAGTACGGACAGGGGTGACACTGAAGCTTTCTTT
CASSTDRGDTEAFF
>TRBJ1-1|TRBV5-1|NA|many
TGCGCCAGCAGCTTGGCGGCAGGGAGCGCTGAAGCTTTCTTT
CASSLAAGSAEAFF
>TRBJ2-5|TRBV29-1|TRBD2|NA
TGCAGCGTTGCATCGACTAGCGGGAGGACCCAGTACTTC
CSVASTSGRTQYF